This is a list of T cell receptor beta chains from one sample in a study of T cell changes during pregnancy in multiple sclerosis. Profiling relied on immunoSEQ multiplex PCR, and the TCRdb table lists in-frame clones only, not all of them. The table records 65,000 to 90,000 clones, roughly nine tenths of them present only once. This specimen consisted of PBMCs, obtained in the first trimester of pregnancy. The receptors derive from a female donor in good health, serving as a control in a pregnancy study. Some clones in this sample may be carry-over from other donors' samples. Each CDR3 is given with its conserved first and last residue. The order of the fields is V gene, J gene, D gene, clone size, CDR3 protein, CDR3 DNA. D genes are given only for firm matches. Rows give clone size only sometimes, using once, few, many, or a class for an expanded clone.

TRBV28,TRBJ1-1,-,many,CASIHGGLEAFF,TGTGCCAGCATTCACGGCGGATTAGAAGCTTTCTTT
TRBV4-3,TRBJ2-1,-,-,CASSQEAENEQFF,TGCGCCAGCAGCCAGGAGGCGGAGAATGAGCAGTTCTTC
TRBV15,TRBJ1-1,-,few,CATSRVSRGNTEAFF,TGTGCCACCAGCAGGGTCTCCAGGGGAAACACTGAAGCTTTCTTT
TRBV11-2,TRBJ2-3,TRBD1,-,CASSLNRGRDTQYF,TGTGCCAGCAGCTTAAACAGGGGCAGGGATACGCAGTATTTT
TRBV10-3,TRBJ1-2,-,once,CAISDRGGDYGYTF,TGTGCCATCAGCGACCGAGGGGGGGACTATGGCTACACCTTC
TRBV28,TRBJ2-7,TRBD2,-,CASSRGDYEQYF,TGTGCCAGCAGTCGGGGGGACTACGAGCAGTACTTC
TRBV2,TRBJ1-1,-,-,CASSMLAVNTEAFF,TGTGCCAGCAGTATGTTGGCCGTGAACACTGAAGCTTTCTTT
TRBV7-9,TRBJ2-7,-,once,CASRPLSRYEQYF,TGTGCCAGCAGACCATTGTCCCGGTACGAGCAGTACTTC
TRBV11-2,TRBJ2-1,TRBD2,-,CASSAGGLGIF,TGTGCCAGCAGCGCAGGAGGACTAGGGATCTTC
TRBV18,TRBJ2-7,TRBD2,-,CASSPLERGGSYEQYF,TGTGCCAGCTCACCACTAGAGCGGGGGGGGTCCTACGAGCAGTACTTC
TRBV13,TRBJ2-7,-,-,CASSSTYEQYF,TGTGCCAGCAGCTCCACCTACGAGCAGTACTTC
TRBV6-4,TRBJ2-2,-,-,CASSEEAETGELFF,TGTGCCAGCAGTGAAGAGGCAGAGACCGGGGAGCTGTTTTTT
TRBV4-2,TRBJ2-7,-,-,CASSQAEQGSYEQYF,TGTGCCAGCAGCCAAGCGGAACAGGGCTCCTACGAGCAGTACTTC
TRBV6-1,TRBJ1-1,TRBD1,-,CASSEVGGHTEAFF,TGTGCCAGCAGTGAAGTAGGGGGCCACACTGAAGCTTTCTTT
TRBV7-9,TRBJ2-5,TRBD2,-,CASSLVSLAGLLQETQYF,TGTGCCAGCAGCTTAGTCTCTCTAGCGGGCCTACTCCAAGAGACCCAGTACTTC
TRBV5-1,TRBJ2-1,TRBD2,-,CASSSPNWRGNINEQFF,TGCGCCAGCAGCTCCCCGAATTGGCGGGGGAATATAAATGAGCAGTTCTTC
TRBV5-4,TRBJ2-1,-,-,CASSPMGLISYNEQFF,TGTGCCAGCAGCCCCATGGGACTGATATCCTACAATGAGCAGTTCTTC
TRBV15,TRBJ1-1,-,-,CATSRDPGAGTEAFF,TGTGCCACCAGCAGAGATCCAGGGGCGGGCACTGAAGCTTTCTTT
TRBV6-6,TRBJ1-1,TRBD1,-,CASSYLIGTGNTEAFF,TGTGCCAGCAGTTACCTTATAGGGACAGGGAACACTGAAGCTTTCTTT
TRBV7-2,TRBJ2-1,TRBD1,-,CASSPGTGRRGEQFF,TGTGCCAGCAGCCCCGGGACAGGGAGGAGGGGTGAGCAGTTCTTC
TRBV5-6,TRBJ2-7,-,-,CASSLGTDYQYF,TGTGCCAGCAGCTTGGGGACAGATTACCAGTACTTC
TRBV19,TRBJ2-7,-,once,CASGHPYEQYF,TGTGCCAGTGGGCACCCCTACGAGCAGTACTTC
TRBV7-3,TRBJ2-7,TRBD2,-,CASSLTSGTYEQYF,TGTGCCAGCAGCCTGACTAGCGGCACCTACGAGCAGTACTTC
TRBV5-1,TRBJ1-1,TRBD1,-,CASSLAGQGRRLNTEAFF,TGCGCCAGCAGCTTGGCGGGACAGGGGAGGAGGCTGAACACTGAAGCTTTCTTT
TRBV10-1,TRBJ1-1,-,-,CASSTTAASEAFF,TGCGCCAGCAGTACGACAGCCGCGAGTGAAGCTTTCTTT
TRBV7-9,TRBJ2-3,TRBD2,-,CASSLKSSGTDTQYF,TGTGCCAGCAGCTTAAAGTCTAGCGGGACAGATACGCAGTATTTT
TRBV4-1,TRBJ2-7,-,-,CASSQDFYYEQYF,TGCGCCAGCAGCCAAGATTTCTACTACGAGCAGTACTTC
TRBV5-6,TRBJ2-7,-,-,CASSGSSLYEQYF,TGTGCCAGCAGCGGTTCTAGCCTATACGAGCAGTACTTC
TRBV27,TRBJ2-1,-,-,CASSLSQNNEQFF,TGTGCCAGCAGTTTATCGCAGAACAATGAGCAGTTCTTC
TRBV27,TRBJ2-7,TRBD2,-,CASSPQREDYEQYF,TGTGCCAGCAGTCCCCAGCGGGAGGACTACGAGCAGTACTTC
TRBV28,TRBJ2-1,TRBD1,-,CASSRTGEQFF,TGTGCCAGCAGCCGGACAGGAGAGCAGTTCTTC
TRBV30,TRBJ2-3,TRBD2,-,CAWGPWGGLADTQYF,TGTGCCTGGGGGCCTTGGGGGGGACTGGCAGATACGCAGTATTTT
TRBV7-3,TRBJ2-2,TRBD1,-,CASSTRQGPGELFF,TGTGCCAGCAGTACACGACAGGGCCCCGGGGAGCTGTTTTTT
TRBV29-1,TRBJ2-7,TRBD1,-,CSVGARDSEQYF,TGCAGCGTTGGCGCCAGGGACAGCGAGCAGTACTTC
TRBV5-4,TRBJ1-1,-,-,CASSTDSLNTEAFF,TGTGCCAGCAGCACAGACAGTTTGAACACTGAAGCTTTCTTT
TRBV6-5,TRBJ2-7,-,-,CASRPGSTSYEQYF,TGTGCCAGCCGCCCGGGGAGTACTTCCTACGAGCAGTACTTC
TRBV28,TRBJ2-7,-,-,CASSFQGYEQYF,TGTGCCAGCAGTTTTCAGGGATACGAGCAGTACTTC
TRBV2,TRBJ1-3,TRBD1,-,CASRRTGAISGNTIYF,TGTGCCAGCAGGCGCACAGGGGCGATCTCTGGAAACACCATATATTTT
TRBV2,TRBJ2-2,TRBD1,-,CASRTGGTETGELFF,TGTGCCAGCAGAACAGGGGGAACGGAGACCGGGGAGCTGTTTTTT
TRBV5-5,TRBJ2-5,-,-,CASRPTEGAIIETQYF,TGTGCCAGCAGGCCGACCGAGGGTGCGATCATAGAGACCCAGTACTTC
TRBV19,TRBJ1-1,-,-,CASSITGRNTEAFF,TGTGCCAGTAGTATAACGGGTCGGAACACTGAAGCTTTCTTT
TRBV6-6,TRBJ1-3,-,-,CASSFGGSGNTIYF,TGTGCCAGCAGTTTCGGGGGCTCTGGAAACACCATATATTTT
TRBV6-1,TRBJ1-2,TRBD1,-,CASSPQGQGLGYTF,TGTGCCAGCAGCCCTCAGGGACAGGGTCTAGGCTACACCTTC
TRBV7-2,TRBJ1-5,-,once,CASSLDPNQPQHF,TGTGCCAGCAGCTTAGATCCGAATCAGCCCCAGCATTTT
TRBV9,TRBJ1-5,TRBD1,-,CASSVGQGSNQPQHF,TGTGCCAGCAGCGTGGGACAGGGGAGCAATCAGCCCCAGCATTTT
TRBV15,TRBJ2-1,TRBD1,-,CATSRGGQGVFGNEQFF,TGTGCCACCAGCAGAGGAGGACAGGGGGTTTTTGGCAATGAGCAGTTCTTC
TRBV7-9,TRBJ2-3,TRBD2,-,CASSFRLAGNTDTQYF,TGTGCCAGCAGCTTCCGACTAGCGGGAAACACAGATACGCAGTATTTT
TRBV5-1,TRBJ2-7,-,once,CASSLTGRDEQYF,TGCGCCAGCAGCTTGACAGGCCGGGACGAGCAGTACTTC
TRBV7-3,TRBJ2-2,TRBD2,once,CASSSTSGINTGELFF,TGTGCCAGCAGCTCAACTAGCGGGATAAACACCGGGGAGCTGTTTTTT
TRBV7-9,TRBJ2-1,TRBD2,once,CAGQSGTQCNEQFF,TGTGCCGGCCAAAGCGGGACCCAATGCAATGAGCAGTTCTTC